The 24 T cell receptor beta chains below were found in one sample sequenced in a study of cytomegalovirus exposure and HLA in healthy donors. PCR was performed using 60 Vbeta and 13 Jbeta primers. Sequencing was performed with immunoSEQ multiplex PCR; in TCRdb, only in-frame clones are kept and a portion is missing. The sample lists 110,000 or so clones, 60% to 85% seen once, with 8.5% to 10% in the top ten. Sequencing was done on a sample of PBMCs. These receptors all stem from a woman between 40 and 55 years old in good health and CMV-seropositive.

This clone has only a few counts. This sequence joins TRBV23-1 and TRBJ1-4; 11 bases agree with TRBD1. TRBV23-1 is an open reading frame whose function is uncertain. The V segment lost 0 bases and the J segment 2 bases; nucleotides outside the gene matches: 5. The CDR3 is 18 residues long. The CDR3 sequence: CASSQSGQGASTNEKLFF. In nucleotides, the CDR3 is TGCGCCAGCAGTCAATCAGGACAGGGGGCGTCGACTAATGAAAAACTGTTTTTT.

The rearrangement links TRBV27 to TRBJ2-5, with 7 positions matching TRBD1. The J call could be wrong; TRBJ2-7 is a better fit for the DNA end. Germline values: CDR1 MNHEY, CDR2 SMNVEV (reference sequence). There are 15 residues in the CDR3. The CDR3 DNA follows: TGTGCCAGCAGTTCGAAAACGGACAGGTTGGGCGAGCAGTACTTC. Amino acids: CASSSKTDRLGEQYF.

CDR3 sequence reads: CASSVGTSGRAGMDTGELFF. The CDR3 coding sequence is TGCGCCAGCAGTGTCGGGACTAGCGGGAGGGCCGGGATGGACACCGGGGAGCTGTTTTTT. The chain links TRBV10-1 to TRBJ2-2, with 16 bases that match TRBD2. The junction had 11 bases not matched to a gene; V was cut back by 4 bases and J by 3 bases. The CDR3 covers 20 residues. Germline loops: CDR1 WNHNN, CDR2 SYGVQD (reference sequence).

This sequence joins TRBV14 and TRBJ2-1, with 9 bases matching TRBD2. J gave up 6 bases and V 2 bases, and 8 bases lay outside the gene matches. Germline V gene data show CDR1 as SGHDN and CDR2 as FVKESK. The CDR3 contains 16 residues. The CDR3 DNA reads as TGTGCCAGCAGCCAATGGCGGGGGGGCCGAATCAATGAGCAGTTCTTC. Residues: CASSQWRGGRINEQFF.

This clone was detected only once. V is TRBV7-2 and J is TRBJ2-4; the D gene is possibly TRBD1 (5 bases). The CDR3 is 14 residues long. Germline V gene data show CDR1 as SGHTA and CDR2 as FQGNSA. V lost 5 bases, J lost 7 bases, and 15 bases lay in between. The chain's CDR3 is CASSVDSAANIQYF. DNA for the CDR3: TGTGCCAGCAGCGTCGACAGTGCCGCCAACATTCAGTACTTC.

The chain couples TRBV10-3 to TRBJ1-1; 8 bases align to TRBD1. The V and J ends lost 4 bases and 2 bases, in that order; junction bases with no gene match: 9. The CDR3 has 16 residues. Germline CDR1 reads ENHRY; CDR2 reads SYGVKD. The CDR3 coding sequence is TGTGCCATCAGTGGCGACAGGGGCTCGGGTAACACTGAAGCTTTCTTT. This codes for CAISGDRGSGNTEAFF.

V gene TRBV7-6 combines with J gene TRBJ2-2; 14 bases map to TRBD2. The CDR3 runs to 19 residues. Germline V lookup: CDR1 SGHVS, CDR2 FNYEAQ. V lost 5 bases and J lost 2; bases outside the gene matches: 10. CDR3 in amino acids: CASSLGTSGGPVNTGELFF. DNA of the CDR3: TGTGCCAGCAGCCTAGGGACTAGCGGGGGACCTGTAAACACCGGGGAGCTGTTTTTT.

V usage is TRBV4-1 and J usage is TRBJ1-2, with D unresolved. CDR3 size: 12 residues. The V gene's germline CDR1 is MGHRA and CDR2 YSYEKL. V shed 5 bases and J shed 7 bases, with 11 bases lying between them. CDR3 sequence reads: CASSYGGSGYTF. The CDR3 nucleotides read TGCGCCAGCAGCTATGGAGGGAGTGGCTACACCTTC.

The chain is built from TRBV28 and TRBJ2-7; possible D gene TRBD1, 5 bases. The V gene lost 2 bases and the J gene lost 7 bases, with 21 bases spanning the gap. This CDR3 region has 16 residues. Germline assignment: CDR1 MDHEN and CDR2 SYDVKM. In nucleotides, the CDR3 is TGTGCCAGCAGTTTAAATCCCCAGGGTGATATACGAGAGCAGTACTTC. Its protein is CASSLNPQGDIREQYF.

This clone was counted between two and nine times. The J gene is TRBJ1-5, the V gene TRBV5-1, with 7 bases lining up with TRBD1. The V segment lost 1 base and the J segment 3 bases; nucleotides outside the gene matches: 4. Germline V gene data show CDR1 as SGHRS and CDR2 as YFSETQ. There are 15 residues in the CDR3. CDR3 residues: CASSLTGTDNQPQHF. The CDR3 DNA sequence: TGCGCCAGCAGCTTGACCGGGACAGACAATCAGCCCCAGCATTTT.

The rearrangement links TRBV7-2 to TRBJ2-2; D may be TRBD2 (6 bases). Germline V gene sequence: CDR1 SGHTA, CDR2 FQGNSA. The V gene lost 3 bases and the J gene lost 2 bases, with 10 bases spanning the gap. This CDR3 has 15 amino acids. CDR3 sequence: CASSLNAGNTGELFF. The CDR3 nucleotides are TGTGCCAGCAGCTTGAATGCGGGAAACACCGGGGAGCTGTTTTTT. The complete variable domain, with remaining parts taken from reference TRBV7-2 and TRBJ2-2, reads GAGVSQSPSNKVTEKGKDVELRCDPISGHTALYWYRQSLGQGLEFLIYFQGNSAPDKSGLPSDRFSAERTGGSVSTLTIQRTQQEDSAVYLCASSLNAGNTGELFFGEGSRLTVL.

The gene calls are TRBV19 and TRBJ1-5; a possible D gene is TRBD1 (6 bases). Germline CDR1 LNHDA, CDR2 SQIVND (reference sequence). The CDR3 consists of 13 residues. The V end was cut by 6 bases, the J end by 2 bases, with 8 bases between. The CDR3 loop is CASRRQGNQPQHF. CDR3 nucleotide sequence: TGTGCCAGTAGGAGACAGGGCAATCAGCCCCAGCATTTT.

The chain employs TRBV28 and TRBJ2-1; 7 bases are shared with TRBD1. Trimming cost V 5 bases and J 6 bases; bases outside gene matches: 13. Germline V lookup: CDR1 MDHEN, CDR2 SYDVKM. The CDR3 extends over 16 amino acids. As DNA, the CDR3 is TGTGCCAGCAGTGACAGGGTGGGACCTGTTATCAATGAGCAGTTCTTC. Encoded protein: CASSDRVGPVINEQFF.

The chain is built from TRBV5-1 and TRBJ1-4; maybe TRBD1 (5 bases). There are 15 residues in the CDR3. Trimming shortened V by 4 bases and J by 6 bases, and 16 bases separated the two germline ends. Germline V lookup: CDR1 SGHRS, CDR2 YFSETQ. The CDR3 region has the DNA TGCGCCAGCAGCCCCTCCGGGACGGGAGATGAAAAACTGTTTTTT. Translated, it gives CASSPSGTGDEKLFF. The full variable domain, in which reference TRBV5-1 and TRBJ1-4 provide the parts outside the CDR3, is KAGVTQTPRYLIKTRGQQVTLSCSPISGHRSVSWYQQTPGQGLQFLFEYFSETQRNKGNFPGRFSGRQFSNSRSEMNVSTLELGDSALYLCASSPSGTGDEKLFFGSGTQLSVL.

Details on this clone: Germline and junction disagree at one end, which may indicate a read error. The CDR3 sequence: CASSLAGAHNEQFF. Written as DNA, the CDR3 is TGTGCTAGCAGCTTAGCGGGAGCCCACAATGAGCAGTTCTTC. The chain recombines TRBV7-7 with TRBJ2-1; 9 nucleotides match TRBD2. The CDR3 is 14 residues long. CDR1 SSHAT and CDR2 FNYEAQ come from the germline V gene (reference sequence).

V and J are TRBV5-5 and TRBJ2-1; possibly TRBD2 for D (6 bases). V shed 5 bases and J shed 5 bases, with 14 bases lying between them. The CDR3 loop spans 14 amino acids. The germline V gene has CDR1 SGHKS and CDR2 YYEKEE (reference sequence). The CDR3 DNA sequence: TGTGCCAGCAGTCCCGGACTATGGAACAATGAGCAGTTCTTC. Translation: CASSPGLWNNEQFF.

The chain carries TRBV14 and TRBJ2-1, with 7 bases lining up with TRBD1. J was trimmed by 8 bases and V by 2 bases; bases with no gene match: 12. Germline CDR1 and CDR2: SGHDN and FVKESK. This CDR3 spans 16 amino acids. Written as DNA, the CDR3 is TGTGCCAGCAGCCAATTCCGGGACAGCCTTGGGCATGAGCAGTTCTTC. It encodes CASSQFRDSLGHEQFF.

The chain recombines TRBV28 with TRBJ1-3; D gene uncertain. This CDR3 has 16 amino acids. Trimming took off 4 bases at V and 0 bases at J, with 13 bases between the two ends. Germline CDR1 reads MDHEN; CDR2 reads SYDVKM. Written as DNA, the CDR3 is TGTGCCAGCAGTTCGGGGATTTGGCGCTCTGGAAACACCATATATTTT. It yields the protein CASSSGIWRSGNTIYF.

This chain links TRBV11-2 with TRBJ2-1; TRBD1 matches 9 bases. Trimming took 6 bases from V and 6 from J; bases not matched to a gene: 15. The CDR3 runs 17 residues. The germline V gene encodes CDR1 SGHAT and CDR2 FQNNGV. The CDR3 here is CASRRAFRDRVINEQFF. The CDR3 nucleotides are TGTGCCAGCAGACGCGCCTTCCGGGACAGGGTTATCAATGAGCAGTTCTTC.

The chain employs TRBV19 and TRBJ2-1, with a tentative D call TRBD2 (7 bases). CDR3 length: 15 amino acids. The V and J ends lost 3 bases and 4 bases respectively, with 13 bases between them. CDR1 is LNHDA and CDR2 is SQIVND in the germline V gene (reference sequence). CDR3 in DNA: TGTGCCAGTAGTATTGCGGGGGCTACTTACAATGAGCAGTTCTTC. Protein: CASSIAGATYNEQFF.

The rearrangement joins TRBV7-9 to TRBJ1-4; a weak D match, TRBD1 (5 bases). The CDR3 contains 17 residues. Trimming pared 3 bases from V and 0 bases from J, leaving 14 bases between. Germline V gene data show CDR1 as SEHNR and CDR2 as FQNEAQ (reference sequence). CDR3 bases: TGTGCCAGCAGCTTTAGGGGAGGGCTAGCAACTAATGAAAAACTGTTTTTT. The encoded protein is CASSFRGGLATNEKLFF.

This sequence joins TRBV5-1 and TRBJ2-5; 7 bases fit TRBD1. The J segment lost 5 bases and the V segment lost 2 bases, leaving 12 bases of the junction unmatched. Germline CDR1 SGHRS, CDR2 YFSETQ. The CDR3 has 16 amino acids. CDR3 DNA: TGCGCCAGCAGCTTTCGGACAGGCTTCGGGGTGGAGACCCAGTACTTC. Translating gives CASSFRTGFGVETQYF.

The chain links TRBV5-1 to TRBJ2-7; TRBD2 matches 9 bases. This CDR3 is 16 amino acids long. Germline CDR1 SGHRS, CDR2 YFSETQ. Trimming cost V 4 bases and J 7 bases; bases outside gene matches: 15. CDR3 sequence reads: CASSPGVVAGAGEQYF. CDR3 DNA: TGCGCCAGCAGCCCGGGCGTGGTAGCGGGGGCGGGGGAGCAGTACTTC. Full variable domain (outside the CDR3, taken from reference TRBV5-1 and TRBJ2-7): KAGVTQTPRYLIKTRGQQVTLSCSPISGHRSVSWYQQTPGQGLQFLFEYFSETQRNKGNFPGRFSGRQFSNSRSEMNVSTLELGDSALYLCASSPGVVAGAGEQYFGPGTRLTVT.

Comment on this clone: The same CDR3 arises from other DNA sequences in this sample as well. The gene calls are TRBV7-2 and TRBJ1-3, with a tentative D call TRBD1 (5 bases). The V gene lost 1 base and the J gene lost 0 bases, with 10 bases spanning the gap. Per germline, CDR1 SGHTA and CDR2 FQGNSA. The CDR3 covers 16 residues. The DNA for the CDR3 is TGTGCCAGCAGCTTAGGGGGGGGTAACTCTGGAAACACCATATATTTT. It encodes CASSLGGGNSGNTIYF.